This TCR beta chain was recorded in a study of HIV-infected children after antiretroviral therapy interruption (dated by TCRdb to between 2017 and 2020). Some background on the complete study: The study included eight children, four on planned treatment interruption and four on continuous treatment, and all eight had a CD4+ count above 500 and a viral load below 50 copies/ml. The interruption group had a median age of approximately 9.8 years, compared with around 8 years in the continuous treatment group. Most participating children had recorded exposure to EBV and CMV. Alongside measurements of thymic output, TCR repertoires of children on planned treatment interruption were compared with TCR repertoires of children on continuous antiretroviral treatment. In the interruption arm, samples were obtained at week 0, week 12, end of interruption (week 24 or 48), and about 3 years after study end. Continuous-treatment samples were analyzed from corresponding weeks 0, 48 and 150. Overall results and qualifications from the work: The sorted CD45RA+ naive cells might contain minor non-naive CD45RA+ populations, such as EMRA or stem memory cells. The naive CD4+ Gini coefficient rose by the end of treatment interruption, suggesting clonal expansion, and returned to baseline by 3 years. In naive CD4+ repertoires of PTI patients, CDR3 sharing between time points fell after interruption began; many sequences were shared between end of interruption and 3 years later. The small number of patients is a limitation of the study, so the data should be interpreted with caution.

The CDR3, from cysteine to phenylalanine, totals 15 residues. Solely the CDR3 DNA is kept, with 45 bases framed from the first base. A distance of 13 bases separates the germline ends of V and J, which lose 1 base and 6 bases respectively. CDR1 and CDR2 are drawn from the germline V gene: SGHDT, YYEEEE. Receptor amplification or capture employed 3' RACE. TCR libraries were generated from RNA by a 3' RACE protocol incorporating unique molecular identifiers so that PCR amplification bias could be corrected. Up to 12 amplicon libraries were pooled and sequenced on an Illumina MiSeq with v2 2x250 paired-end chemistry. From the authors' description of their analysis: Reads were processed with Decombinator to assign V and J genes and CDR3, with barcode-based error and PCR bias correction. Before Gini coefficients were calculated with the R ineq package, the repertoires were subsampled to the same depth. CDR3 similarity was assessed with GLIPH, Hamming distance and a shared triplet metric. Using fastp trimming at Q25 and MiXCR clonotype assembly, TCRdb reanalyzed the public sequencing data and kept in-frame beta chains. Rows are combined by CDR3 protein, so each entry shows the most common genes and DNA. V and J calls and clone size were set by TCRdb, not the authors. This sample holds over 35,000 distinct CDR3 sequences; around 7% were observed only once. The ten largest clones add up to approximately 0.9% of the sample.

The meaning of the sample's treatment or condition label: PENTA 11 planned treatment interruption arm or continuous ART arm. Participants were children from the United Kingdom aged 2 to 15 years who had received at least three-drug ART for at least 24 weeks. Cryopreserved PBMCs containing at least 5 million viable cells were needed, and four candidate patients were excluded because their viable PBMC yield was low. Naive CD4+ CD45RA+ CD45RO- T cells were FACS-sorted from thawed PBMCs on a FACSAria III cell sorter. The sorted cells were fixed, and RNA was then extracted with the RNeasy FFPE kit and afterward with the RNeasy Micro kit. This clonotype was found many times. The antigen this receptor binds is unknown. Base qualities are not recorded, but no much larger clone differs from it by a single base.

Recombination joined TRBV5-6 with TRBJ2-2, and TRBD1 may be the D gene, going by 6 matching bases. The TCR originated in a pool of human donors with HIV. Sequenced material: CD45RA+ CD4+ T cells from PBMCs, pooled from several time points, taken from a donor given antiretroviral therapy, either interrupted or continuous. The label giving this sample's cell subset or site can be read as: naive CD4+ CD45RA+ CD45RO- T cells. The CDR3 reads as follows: CASSLRAGDPGELFF. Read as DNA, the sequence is TGTGCCAGCAGCTTGAGGGCAGGGGATCCCGGGGAGCTGTTTTTT.